The 15 T cell receptor beta chains reported below all come from one sample, sequenced in a study of T-cell reconstitution after alpha-beta-depleted transplantation in children. Unique molecular identifiers were incorporated when the TCRbeta library was constructed. TCRdb reprocessed the PCR reads with MiXCR, giving one entry per CDR3 protein. The sample records more than 85,000 distinct CDR3 sequences, around 7.8% being singletons. This specimen was PBMCs, taken before TCRalphabeta/CD19-depleted stem cell transplant. These receptors came from a boy aged 2-15 years with acute lymphoblastic leukemia, due to receive a stem cell transplant.

The chain has TRBV5-1 and TRBJ2-1; D unclear. The V gene's germline CDR1 is SGHRS and CDR2 YFSETQ. The ends were cut back, 2 bases at V and 5 bases at J, with 11 bases in the middle. CDR3 length: 14 residues. CDR3 sequence reads: CASSFLFADNEQFF. Written as DNA, the CDR3 is TGCGCCAGCAGCTTTCTCTTCGCGGACAATGAGCAGTTCTTC. Complete variable domain (other parts from reference TRBV5-1 and TRBJ2-1): KAGVTQTPRYLIKTRGQQVTLSCSPISGHRSVSWYQQTPGQGLQFLFEYFSETQRNKGNFPGRFSGRQFSNSRSEMNVSTLELGDSALYLCASSFLFADNEQFFGPGTRLTVL.

The chain links TRBV10-3 to TRBJ2-7; 10 positions match TRBD1. V was clipped by 5 bases and J by 5 bases; unmatched bases: 6. The CDR3 is 14 residues long. The germline CDR1 and CDR2 sequences are ENHRY and SYGVKD. For the CDR3, the DNA is TGTGCCATCAGTCCGGGACAGGGGACCCACGAGCAGTACTTC. This codes for CAISPGQGTHEQYF.

On this clonotype: A much larger clone differs from this one at a single base, so this may be a read error. This chain connects TRBV5-4 to TRBJ2-5; 8 bases are a match to TRBD1. There are 15 residues in the CDR3. Germline V gene lookup returns CDR1 SGHNT and CDR2 YYREEE (reference sequence). The V and J ends lost 3 bases and 5 bases, in that order; junction bases with no gene match: 9. The DNA for the CDR3 is TGTGCCAGCAGCTCCTCAACAGGGGGGTGGGAGACCCAGTACTTC. This codes for CASSSSTGGWETQYF.

The rearrangement joins TRBV7-2 to TRBJ1-5, with 8 positions matching TRBD1. This CDR3 has 16 residues. The V segment lost 4 bases and the J segment 0 bases; nucleotides outside the gene matches: 5. CDR1 and CDR2 from the germline V gene are SGHTA and FQGNSA. This chain's CDR3 is CASSSDRAYSNQPQHF. The CDR3 nucleotides read TGTGCCAGCAGCTCGGACAGGGCTTATAGCAATCAGCCCCAGCATTTT. Using reference TRBV7-2 and TRBJ1-5 for the parts outside the CDR3, the full variable domain is GAGVSQSPSNKVTEKGKDVELRCDPISGHTALYWYRQSLGQGLEFLIYFQGNSAPDKSGLPSDRFSAERTGGSVSTLTIQRTQQEDSAVYLCASSSDRAYSNQPQHFGDGTRLSIL.

The chain couples TRBV5-1 to TRBJ2-2, with 12 bases aligning to TRBD2. Per the germline V gene, CDR1 is SGHRS and CDR2 is YFSETQ. V shed 6 bases and J 6 bases; nucleotides not matched to a gene: 12. The CDR3 runs 17 residues. CDR3 region: CASTPHLAGGQSGELFF. The CDR3 bases are TGCGCCAGCACACCCCACCTAGCGGGGGGGCAGTCCGGGGAGCTGTTTTTT.

The rearrangement joins TRBV20-1 to TRBJ2-3; 11 nucleotides match TRBD2. V dropped 5 bases and J dropped 2; count of bases not matched to a gene: 9. CDR3 size: 16 residues. Germline lookup yields CDR1 DFQATT and CDR2 SNEGSKA (reference sequence). CDR3 loop: CSAAPTSGKLTDTQYF. DNA for the CDR3: TGCAGTGCTGCACCGACTAGCGGGAAACTCACAGATACGCAGTATTTT.

This chain connects TRBV7-2 to TRBJ2-5; D not certain. CDR3 length: 15 amino acids. V was clipped by 0 bases and J by 4 bases, with 12 bases between them. Germline V CDR1 and CDR2: SGHTA, FQGNSA. CDR3 in amino acids: CASSLASGPAETQYF. CDR3 nucleotides: TGTGCCAGCAGCTTAGCGTCGGGCCCGGCAGAGACCCAGTACTTC.

On this clonotype itself: This sequence may be a read error, since a much larger clone differs from it by one base. V is TRBV12-3 or TRBV12-4 and J is TRBJ2-1, with D possibly TRBD1 on 6 matching bases. This CDR3 comprises 15 residues. CDR3 sequence reads: CANSLVGGVYNEQFF. Written as DNA, the CDR3 is TGTGCCAACAGTTTAGTAGGGGGAGTTTACAATGAGCAGTTCTTC.

This clonotype was picked up many times. The CDR3 DNA reads as TGTGCCAGCAGCCCCCCCCATACCGTATCCTACGAGCAGTACTTC. Its protein product is CASSPPHTVSYEQYF. The chain uses TRBV9 and TRBJ2-7; D unclear. V was shortened by 4 bases and J by 1 base, with 15 bases between the two germline ends. The CDR3 length is 15 residues. The germline V gene has CDR1 SGDLS and CDR2 YYNGEE.

The gene calls are TRBV7-2 and TRBJ1-1, with 8 nucleotides matching TRBD1. The V and J ends lost 6 bases and 6 bases, in that order; junction bases with no gene match: 3. This CDR3 contains 12 residues. The germline gives CDR1 SGHTA, CDR2 FQGNSA. CDR3 DNA: TGTGCCAGCAGGCCGACAGGGGCTGAAGCTTTCTTT. It translates to CASRPTGAEAFF.

This clonotype was counted many times. The chain employs TRBV7-9 and TRBJ2-3, with 12 bases aligning to TRBD2. The CDR3 contains 16 residues. CDR1 is SEHNR and CDR2 is FQNEAQ in the germline V gene (reference sequence). V gave up 6 bases and J gave up 2 bases; unmatched junction bases: 6. The CDR3: CASSTTSGGNTDTQYF. For the CDR3, the DNA is TGTGCCAGCAGTACGACTAGCGGGGGTAACACAGATACGCAGTATTTT.

The table lists this clonotype with a few counts. The gene calls are TRBV4-2 and TRBJ2-7; 10 positions match TRBD2. Germline lookup yields CDR1 LGHNA and CDR2 YNFKEQ. After removal of 2 bases from V and 3 bases from J, the junction contained 4 bases not matched to a gene. The CDR3 runs 15 residues. CDR3 sequence: CASSQNLAGDYEQYF. DNA of the CDR3: TGTGCCAGCAGCCAAAATCTAGCGGGGGACTACGAGCAGTACTTC.

This chain uses TRBV7-9 with TRBJ2-5, with D maybe TRBD1 (6 bases). The V end lost 5 bases, the J end lost 11 bases, and 12 bases lay between the germline ends. CDR1 and CDR2 from the germline V gene are SEHNR and FQNEAQ (reference sequence). This CDR3 has 11 residues. CDR3 protein: CASSPGAWQYF. CDR3 nucleotide sequence: TGTGCCAGCAGCCCAGGGGCCTGGCAGTACTTC.

This clonotype occurred many times. The genes are TRBV6-1 and TRBJ2-1, with 7 bases identical to TRBD2. This CDR3 is built from 14 residues. Trimming took 2 bases from V and 3 from J; bases not matched to a gene: 1. Germline lookup yields CDR1 MNHNS and CDR2 SASEGT. CDR3 region: CASSESGGYNEQFF. DNA for the CDR3: TGTGCCAGCAGTGAATCGGGGGGCTACAATGAGCAGTTCTTC.

This clonotype has at least ten counts. The J gene is TRBJ2-5, the V gene TRBV9, with no clear D. This CDR3 region has 15 residues. V lost 0 bases, J lost 1 base, and 10 bases lay in between. In germline, CDR1 is SGDLS, CDR2 YYNGEE. In DNA, the CDR3 is TGTGCCAGCAGCGTAGGGTCCAGACTCCAAGAGACCCAGTACTTC. Translation: CASSVGSRLQETQYF.